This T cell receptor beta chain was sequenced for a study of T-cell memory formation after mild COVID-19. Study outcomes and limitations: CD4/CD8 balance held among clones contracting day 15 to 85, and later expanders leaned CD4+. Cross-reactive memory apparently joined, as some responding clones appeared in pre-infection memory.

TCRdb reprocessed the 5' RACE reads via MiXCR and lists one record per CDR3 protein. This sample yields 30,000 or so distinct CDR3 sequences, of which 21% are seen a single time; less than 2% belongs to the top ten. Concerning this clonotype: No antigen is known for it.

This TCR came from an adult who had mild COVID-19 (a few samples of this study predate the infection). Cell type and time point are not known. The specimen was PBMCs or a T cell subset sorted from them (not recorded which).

The CDR3 sequence: CASSRSGELFF. The CDR3, as DNA: TGTGCCAGCAGCCGGTCCGGGGAGCTGTTTTTT. The chain recombines TRBV6-5 with TRBJ2-2; no clear D gene. Trimming stripped 6 bases from V and 6 bases from J, with 5 bases between. There are 11 residues in the CDR3. Germline CDR1 reads MNHEY; CDR2 reads SVGAGI.